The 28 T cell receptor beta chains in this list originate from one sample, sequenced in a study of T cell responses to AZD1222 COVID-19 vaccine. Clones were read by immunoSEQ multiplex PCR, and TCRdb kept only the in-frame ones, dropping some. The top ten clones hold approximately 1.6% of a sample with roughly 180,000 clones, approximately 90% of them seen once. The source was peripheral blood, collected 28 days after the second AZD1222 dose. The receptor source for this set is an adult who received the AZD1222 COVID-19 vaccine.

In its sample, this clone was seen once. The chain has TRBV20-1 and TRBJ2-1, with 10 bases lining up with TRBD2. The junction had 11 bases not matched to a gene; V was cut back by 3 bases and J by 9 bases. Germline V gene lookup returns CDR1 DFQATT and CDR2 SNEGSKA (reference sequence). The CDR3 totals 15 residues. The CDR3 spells CSASSGLAAGTEQFF. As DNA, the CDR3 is TGCAGTGCTAGTTCCGGACTAGCGGCGGGAACTGAGCAGTTCTTC.

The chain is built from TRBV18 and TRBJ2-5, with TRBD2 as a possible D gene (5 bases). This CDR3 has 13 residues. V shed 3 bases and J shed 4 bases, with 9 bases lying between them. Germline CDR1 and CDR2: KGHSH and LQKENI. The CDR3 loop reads CASSPQLGETQYF. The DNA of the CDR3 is TGTGCCAGCTCACCGCAACTAGGAGAGACCCAGTACTTC.

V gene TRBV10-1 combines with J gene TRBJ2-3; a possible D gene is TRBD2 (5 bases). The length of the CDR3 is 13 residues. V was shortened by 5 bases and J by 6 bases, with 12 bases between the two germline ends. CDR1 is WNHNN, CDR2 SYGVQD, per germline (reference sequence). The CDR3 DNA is TGCGCCAGCAGTAACGGACTCTCCGATACGCAGTATTTT. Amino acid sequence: CASSNGLSDTQYF.

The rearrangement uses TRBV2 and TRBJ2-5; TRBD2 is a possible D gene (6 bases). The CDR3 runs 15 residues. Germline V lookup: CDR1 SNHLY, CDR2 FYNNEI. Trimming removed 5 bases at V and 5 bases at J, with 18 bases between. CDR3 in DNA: TGTGCCAGCAGTACCCTCGGGACGGCGGGGGAGACCCAGTACTTC. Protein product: CASSTLGTAGETQYF.

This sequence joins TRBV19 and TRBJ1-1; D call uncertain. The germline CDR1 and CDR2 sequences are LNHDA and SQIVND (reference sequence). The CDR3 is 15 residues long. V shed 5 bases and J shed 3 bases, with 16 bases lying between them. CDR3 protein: CASSPATGGYTEAFF. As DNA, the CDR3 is TGTGCCAGTAGTCCTGCTACGGGCGGGTACACTGAAGCTTTCTTT.

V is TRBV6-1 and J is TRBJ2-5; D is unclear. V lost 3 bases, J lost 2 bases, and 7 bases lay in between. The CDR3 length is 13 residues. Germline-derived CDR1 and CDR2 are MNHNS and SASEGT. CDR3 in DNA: TGTGCCAGCAGTGACAGGTCACAAGAGACCCAGTACTTC. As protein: CASSDRSQETQYF.

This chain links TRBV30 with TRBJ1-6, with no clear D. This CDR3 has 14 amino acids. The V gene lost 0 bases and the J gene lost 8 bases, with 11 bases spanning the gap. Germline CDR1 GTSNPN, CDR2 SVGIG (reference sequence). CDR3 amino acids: CAWSVPDGYSPLHF. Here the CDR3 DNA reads TGTGCCTGGAGTGTGCCGGATGGTTATTCACCCCTCCACTTT.

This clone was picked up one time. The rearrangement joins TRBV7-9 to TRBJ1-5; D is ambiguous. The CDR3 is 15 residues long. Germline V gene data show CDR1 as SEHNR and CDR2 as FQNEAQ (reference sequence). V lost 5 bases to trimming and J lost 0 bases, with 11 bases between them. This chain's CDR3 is CASSPWDSSNQPQHF. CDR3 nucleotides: TGTGCCAGCAGCCCCTGGGATTCTAGCAATCAGCCCCAGCATTTT.

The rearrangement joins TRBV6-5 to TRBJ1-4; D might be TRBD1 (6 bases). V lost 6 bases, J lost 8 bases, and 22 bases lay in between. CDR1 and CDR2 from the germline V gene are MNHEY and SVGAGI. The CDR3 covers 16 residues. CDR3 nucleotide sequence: TGTGCCAGCAGCTACACGGGGAACAGGGTTAGGGAAAAACTGTTTTTT. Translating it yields CASSYTGNRVREKLFF.

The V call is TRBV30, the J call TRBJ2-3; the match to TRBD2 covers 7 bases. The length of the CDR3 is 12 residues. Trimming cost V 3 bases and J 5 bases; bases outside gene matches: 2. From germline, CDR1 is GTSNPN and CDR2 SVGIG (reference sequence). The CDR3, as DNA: TGTGCCTGGAGGAGCGGGGTAGATACGCAGTATTTT. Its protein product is CAWRSGVDTQYF.

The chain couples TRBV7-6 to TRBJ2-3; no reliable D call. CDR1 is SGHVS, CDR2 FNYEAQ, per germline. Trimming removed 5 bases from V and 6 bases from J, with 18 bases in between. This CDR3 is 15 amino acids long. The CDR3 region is CASSLSQAPLDTQYF. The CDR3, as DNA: TGTGCCAGCAGCCTCTCTCAGGCCCCTCTCGATACGCAGTATTTT.

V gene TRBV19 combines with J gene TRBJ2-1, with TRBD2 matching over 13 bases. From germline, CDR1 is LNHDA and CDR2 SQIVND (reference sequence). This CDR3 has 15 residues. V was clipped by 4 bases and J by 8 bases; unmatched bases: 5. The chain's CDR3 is CASSKTSGGAYEQFF. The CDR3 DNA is TGTGCCAGTAGTAAAACTAGCGGGGGGGCTTATGAGCAGTTCTTC.

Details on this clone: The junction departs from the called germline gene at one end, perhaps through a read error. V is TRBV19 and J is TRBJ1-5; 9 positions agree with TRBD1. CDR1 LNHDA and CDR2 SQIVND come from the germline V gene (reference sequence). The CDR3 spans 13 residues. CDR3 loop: CASLGQGKQPQHF. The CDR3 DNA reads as TGTGCCAGCCTGGGACAGGGCAAACAGCCCCAGCATTTT.

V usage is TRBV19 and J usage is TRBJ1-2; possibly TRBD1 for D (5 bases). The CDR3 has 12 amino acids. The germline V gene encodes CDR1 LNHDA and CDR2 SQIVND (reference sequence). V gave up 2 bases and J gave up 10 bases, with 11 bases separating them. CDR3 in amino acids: CASSIIRGSYTF. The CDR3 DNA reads TGTGCCAGTAGTATAATACGGGGGTCCTACACCTTC. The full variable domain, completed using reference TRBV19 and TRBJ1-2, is DGGITQSPKYLFRKEGQNVTLSCEQNLNHDAMYWYRQDPGQGLRLIYYSQIVNDFQKGDIAEGYSVSREKKESFPLTVTSAQKNPTAFYLCASSIIRGSYTFGSGTRLTVV.

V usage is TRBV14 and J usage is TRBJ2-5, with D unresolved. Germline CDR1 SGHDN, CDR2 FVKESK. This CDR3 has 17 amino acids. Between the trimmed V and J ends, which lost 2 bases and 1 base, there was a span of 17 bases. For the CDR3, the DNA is TGTGCCAGCAGCCAATTACGACACAGCCGGACCCAAGAGACCCAGTACTTC. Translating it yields CASSQLRHSRTQETQYF. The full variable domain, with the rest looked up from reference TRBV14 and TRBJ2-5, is EAGVTQFPSHSVIEKGQTVTLRCDPISGHDNLYWYRRVMGKEIKFLLHFVKESKQDESGMPNNRFLAERTGGTYSTLKVQPAELEDSGVYFCASSQLRHSRTQETQYFGPGTRLLVL.

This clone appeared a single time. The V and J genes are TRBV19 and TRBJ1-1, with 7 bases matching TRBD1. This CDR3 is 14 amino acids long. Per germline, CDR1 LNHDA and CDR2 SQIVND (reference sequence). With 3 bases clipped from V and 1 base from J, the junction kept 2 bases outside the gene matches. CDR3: CASSMRDRNTEAFF. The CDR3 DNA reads TGTGCCAGTAGTATGAGGGACAGGAACACTGAAGCTTTCTTT.

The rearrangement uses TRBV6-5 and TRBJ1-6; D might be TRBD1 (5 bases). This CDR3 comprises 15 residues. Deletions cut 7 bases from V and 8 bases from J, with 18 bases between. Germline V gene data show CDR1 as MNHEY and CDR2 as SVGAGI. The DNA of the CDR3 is TGTGCCAGCACCCAAAGGGGACTGGTTCATTCACCCCTCCACTTT. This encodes CASTQRGLVHSPLHF.

CDR3 region: CASSRTGTGVDTQYF. Here the CDR3 DNA reads TGTGCCAGCAGCCGAACCGGGACAGGGGTCGATACGCAGTATTTT. V usage is TRBV6-5 and J usage is TRBJ2-3; 10 bases map to TRBD1. Germline CDR1 reads MNHEY; CDR2 reads SVGAGI. The CDR3 extends over 15 amino acids. Germline trimming cut 6 bases from V and 6 bases from J; bases unmatched to any gene: 9.

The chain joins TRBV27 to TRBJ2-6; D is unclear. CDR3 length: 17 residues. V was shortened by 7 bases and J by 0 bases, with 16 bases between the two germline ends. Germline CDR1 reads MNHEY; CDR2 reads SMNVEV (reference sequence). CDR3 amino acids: CASTKMTASSGANVLTF. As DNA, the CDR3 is TGTGCCAGCACTAAAATGACGGCTAGCTCTGGGGCCAACGTCCTGACTTTC. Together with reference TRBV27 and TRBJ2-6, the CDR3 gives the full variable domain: EAQVTQNPRYLITVTGKKLTVTCSQNMNHEYMSWYRQDPGLGLRQIYYSMNVEVTDKGDVPEGYKVSRKEKRNFPLILESPSPNQTSLYFCASTKMTASSGANVLTFGAGSRLTVL.

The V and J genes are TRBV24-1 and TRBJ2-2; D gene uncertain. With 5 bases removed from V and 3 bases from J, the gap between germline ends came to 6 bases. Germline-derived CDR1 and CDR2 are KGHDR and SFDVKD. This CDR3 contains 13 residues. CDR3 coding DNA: TGTGCCACCAGTGTGCGAGACACCGGGGAGCTGTTTTTT. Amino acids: CATSVRDTGELFF.

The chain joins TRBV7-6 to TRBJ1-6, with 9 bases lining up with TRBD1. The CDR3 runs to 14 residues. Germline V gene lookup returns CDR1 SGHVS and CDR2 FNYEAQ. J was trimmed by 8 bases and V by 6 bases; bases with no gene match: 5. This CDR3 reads CASRPGQGDSPLHF. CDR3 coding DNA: TGTGCCAGCAGGCCGGGACAGGGTGATTCACCCCTCCACTTT.

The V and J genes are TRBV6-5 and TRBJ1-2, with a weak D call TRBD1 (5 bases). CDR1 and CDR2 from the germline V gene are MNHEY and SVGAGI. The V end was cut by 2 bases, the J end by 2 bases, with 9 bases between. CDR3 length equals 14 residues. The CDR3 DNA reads TGTGCCAGCAGTTACCGGGGACGAAACTATGGCTACACCTTC. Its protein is CASSYRGRNYGYTF.

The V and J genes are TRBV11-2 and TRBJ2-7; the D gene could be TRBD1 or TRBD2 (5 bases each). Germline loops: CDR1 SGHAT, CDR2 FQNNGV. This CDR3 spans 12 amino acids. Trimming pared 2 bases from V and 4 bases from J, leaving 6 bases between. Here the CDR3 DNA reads TGTGCCAGCAGCTTATGGGGGTACGAGCAGTACTTC. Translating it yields CASSLWGYEQYF.

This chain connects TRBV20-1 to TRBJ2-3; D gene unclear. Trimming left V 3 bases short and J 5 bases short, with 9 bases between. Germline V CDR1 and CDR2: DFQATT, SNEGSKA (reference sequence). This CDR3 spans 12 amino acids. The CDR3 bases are TGCAGTGCTAGTTGGGTGGGAGATACGCAGTATTTT. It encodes CSASWVGDTQYF.

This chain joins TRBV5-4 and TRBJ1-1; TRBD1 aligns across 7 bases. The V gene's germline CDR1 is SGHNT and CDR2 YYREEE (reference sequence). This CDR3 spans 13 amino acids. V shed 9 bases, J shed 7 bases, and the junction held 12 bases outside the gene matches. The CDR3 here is CATRAGGIGEAFF. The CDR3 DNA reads TGTGCCACGAGGGCAGGGGGAATAGGTGAAGCTTTCTTT.

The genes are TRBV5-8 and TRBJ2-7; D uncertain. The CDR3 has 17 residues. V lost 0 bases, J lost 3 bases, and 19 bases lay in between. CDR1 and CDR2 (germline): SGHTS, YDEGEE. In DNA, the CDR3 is TGTGCCAGCAGCTTGGCTTTACTGGCATCATCCAACTACGAGCAGTACTTC. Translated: CASSLALLASSNYEQYF.

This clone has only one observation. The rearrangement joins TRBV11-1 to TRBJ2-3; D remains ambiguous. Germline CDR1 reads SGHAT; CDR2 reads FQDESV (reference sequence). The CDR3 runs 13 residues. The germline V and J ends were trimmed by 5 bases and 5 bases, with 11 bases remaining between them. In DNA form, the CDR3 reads TGTGCCAGCAGCCCCGACCCTCTAGATACGCAGTATTTT. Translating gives CASSPDPLDTQYF.

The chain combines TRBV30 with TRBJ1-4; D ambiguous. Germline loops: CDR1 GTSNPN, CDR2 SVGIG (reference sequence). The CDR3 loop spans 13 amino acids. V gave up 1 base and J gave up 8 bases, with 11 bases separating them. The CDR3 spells CAWSEPPMEKLFF. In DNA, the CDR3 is TGTGCCTGGAGTGAGCCACCCATGGAAAAACTGTTTTTT.